This TCR beta chain emerged from a study of blood T cell repertoires in COVID-19. Study as a whole: Acute and convalescent COVID-19 samples came from the United States, Italy and Spain. T cells, B-cell-depleted T cells, or PBMCs supplied cDNA or gDNA.

Data came from immunoSEQ multiplex PCR; TCRdb stores just in-frame clones and leaves some out. The top ten clones hold roughly a quarter of a sample with approximately 30,000 clones, less than 90% of them seen once. This CDR3 region has 14 residues. CDR1 is LGHNA and CDR2 is YSLEER in the germline V gene. V dropped 3 bases and J dropped 8; count of bases not matched to a gene: 2. The sample taken for sequencing was peripheral blood. This sequence was found in a human donor in a cohort sampled during active COVID-19. The genes are TRBV4-3 and TRBJ1-3; TRBD1 matches at 12 bases. The CDR3 bases are TGCGCCAGCAGCCAGGGACAGGGGGCTGACACCATATATTTT. Translating gives CASSQGQGADTIYF.